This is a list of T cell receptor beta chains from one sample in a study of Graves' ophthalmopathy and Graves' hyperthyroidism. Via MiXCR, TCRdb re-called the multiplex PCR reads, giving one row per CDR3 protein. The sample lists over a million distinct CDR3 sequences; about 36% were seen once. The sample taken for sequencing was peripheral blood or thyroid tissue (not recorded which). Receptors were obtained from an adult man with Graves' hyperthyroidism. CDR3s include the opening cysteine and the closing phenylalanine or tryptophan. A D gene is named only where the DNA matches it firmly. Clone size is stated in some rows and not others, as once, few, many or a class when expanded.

CDR3 DNA: TGTGCCAGCAGCATCACGACAGGGACTGGTAATACCGGGGAGCTGTTTTTT
CDR3 protein: CASSITTGTGNTGELFF
J gene: TRBJ2-2
clone size: -
V gene: TRBV7-2
D gene: -

CDR3 DNA: TGCAGCGCCCTAGGTCACCCTGTGGGCAACCAAGAGACCCAGTACTTC
CDR3 protein: CSALGHPVGNQETQYF
J gene: TRBJ2-5
clone size: many
V gene: TRBV29-1
D gene: -

CDR3 DNA: TGCGCCAGCAGCGAGGCTAACTATGGCTACACCTTC
CDR3 protein: CASSEANYGYTF
J gene: TRBJ1-2
clone size: many
V gene: TRBV5-1
D gene: -

CDR3 DNA: TGCGCCAGCAGTGAGGACAGGCCCTATGGCTACACCTTC
CDR3 protein: CASSEDRPYGYTF
J gene: TRBJ1-2
clone size: few
V gene: TRBV10-2
D gene: -

CDR3 DNA: TGCAGTGCTACCGGACTAGCGGGAAACACCTACGAGCAGTACTTC
CDR3 protein: CSATGLAGNTYEQYF
J gene: TRBJ2-7
clone size: many
V gene: TRBV20-1
D gene: TRBD2

CDR3 DNA: TGTGCCAGTAGTATCTTTGGACAGGGACAGCCCCAGCATTTT
CDR3 protein: CASSIFGQGQPQHF
J gene: TRBJ1-5
clone size: many
V gene: TRBV19
D gene: TRBD1

CDR3 DNA: TGTGCCACCAGACTAGCGGGAGGAGAGACCCAGTACTTC
CDR3 protein: CATRLAGGETQYF
J gene: TRBJ2-5
clone size: -
V gene: TRBV15
D gene: TRBD2

CDR3 DNA: TGCGCCAGCAGCTTTACAGGGATTGGGGATGAAAAACTGTTTTTT
CDR3 protein: CASSFTGIGDEKLFF
J gene: TRBJ1-4
clone size: few
V gene: TRBV5-1
D gene: -

CDR3 DNA: TGTGCCAGCAGTACTGGTGGGATCCAAGAGACCCAGTACTTC
CDR3 protein: CASSTGGIQETQYF
J gene: TRBJ2-5
clone size: many
V gene: TRBV7-2
D gene: -

CDR3 DNA: TGCGCCAGCAGCCAAACAACAGCGGACTATGGCTACACCTTC
CDR3 protein: CASSQTTADYGYTF
J gene: TRBJ1-2
clone size: many
V gene: TRBV5-1
D gene: -

CDR3 DNA: TGTGCCAGCAGTTATCAGGCTCCCCGTGAAGCTTTCTTT
CDR3 protein: CASSYQAPREAFF
J gene: TRBJ1-1
clone size: -
V gene: TRBV12-3/TRBV12-4
D gene: -

CDR3 DNA: TGTGCCAGCAGTTACCCTGGGGGGAACAACGGGCGAGAGACCCAGTACTTC
CDR3 protein: CASSYPGGNNGRETQYF
J gene: TRBJ2-5
clone size: few
V gene: TRBV6-2/TRBV6-3
D gene: -

CDR3 DNA: TGTGCCATCATGCGGAGCATCGATTCACCCCTCCACTTT
CDR3 protein: CAIMRSIDSPLHF
J gene: TRBJ1-6
clone size: many
V gene: TRBV10-3
D gene: -

CDR3 DNA: TGCAGTGCTAGATCGTGGAATCTCTCCTACGAGCAGTACTTC
CDR3 protein: CSARSWNLSYEQYF
J gene: TRBJ2-7
clone size: -
V gene: TRBV20-1
D gene: -

CDR3 DNA: TGCAGTTACAAGCCTAGCGGGATCAACGAGCAGTACTTC
CDR3 protein: CSYKPSGINEQYF
J gene: TRBJ2-7
clone size: -
V gene: TRBV20-1
D gene: TRBD2